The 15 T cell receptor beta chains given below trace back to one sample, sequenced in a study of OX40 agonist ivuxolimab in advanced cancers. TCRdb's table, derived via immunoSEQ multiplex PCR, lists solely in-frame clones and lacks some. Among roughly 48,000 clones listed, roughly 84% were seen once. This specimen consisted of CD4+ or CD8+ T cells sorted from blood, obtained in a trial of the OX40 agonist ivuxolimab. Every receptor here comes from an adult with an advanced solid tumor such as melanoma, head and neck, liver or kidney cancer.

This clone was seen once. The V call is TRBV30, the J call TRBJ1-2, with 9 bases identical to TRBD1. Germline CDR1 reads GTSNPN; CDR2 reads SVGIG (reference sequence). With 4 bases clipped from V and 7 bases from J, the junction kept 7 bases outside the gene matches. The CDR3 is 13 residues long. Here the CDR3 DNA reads TGTGCCTGGATAACAGGGGGCGTAGGTGGCTACACCTTC. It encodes CAWITGGVGGYTF.

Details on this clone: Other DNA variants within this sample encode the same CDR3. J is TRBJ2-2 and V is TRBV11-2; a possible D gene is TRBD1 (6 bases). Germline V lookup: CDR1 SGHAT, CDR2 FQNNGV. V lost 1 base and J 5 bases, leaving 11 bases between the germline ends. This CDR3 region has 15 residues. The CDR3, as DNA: TGTGCCAGCAGCTTAGGGTGGGGGCGGACCGGGGAGCTGTTTTTT. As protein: CASSLGWGRTGELFF. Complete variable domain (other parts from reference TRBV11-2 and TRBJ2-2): EAGVAQSPRYKIIEKRQSVAFWCNPISGHATLYWYQQILGQGPKLLIQFQNNGVVDDSQLPKDRFSAERLKGVDSTLKIQPAKLEDSAVYLCASSLGWGRTGELFFGEGSRLTVL.

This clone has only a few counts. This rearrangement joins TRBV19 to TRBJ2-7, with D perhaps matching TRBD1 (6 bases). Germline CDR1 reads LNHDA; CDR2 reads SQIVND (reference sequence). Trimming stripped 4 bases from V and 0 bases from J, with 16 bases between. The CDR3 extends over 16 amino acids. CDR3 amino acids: CASSTLGQSHSYEQYF. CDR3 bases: TGTGCCAGTAGTACCCTCGGACAGAGCCACTCCTACGAGCAGTACTTC.

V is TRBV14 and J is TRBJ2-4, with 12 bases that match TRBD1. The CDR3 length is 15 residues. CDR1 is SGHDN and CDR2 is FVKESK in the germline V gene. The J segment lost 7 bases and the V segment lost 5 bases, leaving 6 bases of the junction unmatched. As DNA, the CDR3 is TGTGCCAGCAGCTCCGGGACAGGGGGCTGGAACATTCAGTACTTC. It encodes CASSSGTGGWNIQYF.

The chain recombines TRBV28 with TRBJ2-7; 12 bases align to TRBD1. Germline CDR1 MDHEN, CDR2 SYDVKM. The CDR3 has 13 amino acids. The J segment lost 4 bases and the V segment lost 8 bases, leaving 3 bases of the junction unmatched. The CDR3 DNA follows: TGTGCCAGCCGGGACAGGGGGCGGTACGAGCAGTACTTC. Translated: CASRDRGRYEQYF.

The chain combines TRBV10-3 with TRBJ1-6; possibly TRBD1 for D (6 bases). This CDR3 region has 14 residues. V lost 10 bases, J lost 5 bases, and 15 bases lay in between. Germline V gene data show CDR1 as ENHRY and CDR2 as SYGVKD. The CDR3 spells CATRGTGDNSPLHF. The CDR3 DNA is TGTGCCACAAGGGGGACGGGCGATAATTCACCCCTCCACTTT.

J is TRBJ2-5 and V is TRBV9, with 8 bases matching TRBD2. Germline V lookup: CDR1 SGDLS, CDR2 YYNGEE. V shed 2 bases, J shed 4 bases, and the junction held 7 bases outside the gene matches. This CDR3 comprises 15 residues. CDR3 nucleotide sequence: TGTGCCAGCAGCGTCCCCGCCAGCGGGGGAGAGACCCAGTACTTC. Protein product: CASSVPASGGETQYF.

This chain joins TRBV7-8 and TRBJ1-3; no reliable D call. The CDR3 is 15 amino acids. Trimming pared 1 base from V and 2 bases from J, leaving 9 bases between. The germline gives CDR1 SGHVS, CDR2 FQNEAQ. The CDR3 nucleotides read TGTGCCAGCAGCTTAGTGGCGGGGACTGGAAACACCATATATTTT. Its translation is CASSLVAGTGNTIYF.

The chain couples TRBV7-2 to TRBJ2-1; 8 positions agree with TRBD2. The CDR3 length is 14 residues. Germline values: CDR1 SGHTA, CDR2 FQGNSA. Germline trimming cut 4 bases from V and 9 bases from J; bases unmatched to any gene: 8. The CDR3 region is CASSSGLGLFEQFF. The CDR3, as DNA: TGTGCCAGCAGCTCGGGACTAGGTTTATTTGAGCAGTTCTTC. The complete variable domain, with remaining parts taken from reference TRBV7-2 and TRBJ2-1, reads GAGVSQSPSNKVTEKGKDVELRCDPISGHTALYWYRQSLGQGLEFLIYFQGNSAPDKSGLPSDRFSAERTGGSVSTLTIQRTQQEDSAVYLCASSSGLGLFEQFFGPGTRLTVL.

CDR3 in amino acids: CASSPGTIDNEQFF. Here the CDR3 DNA reads TGTGCCAGCAGTCCCGGGACTATAGACAATGAGCAGTTCTTC. This rearrangement joins TRBV6-6 to TRBJ2-1; 7 nucleotides line up with TRBD2. The CDR3 spans 14 residues. Trimming at V came to 5 bases and at J to 5 bases, leaving 6 bases not matched to a gene. Per germline, CDR1 MNHNY and CDR2 SVGAGI (reference sequence).

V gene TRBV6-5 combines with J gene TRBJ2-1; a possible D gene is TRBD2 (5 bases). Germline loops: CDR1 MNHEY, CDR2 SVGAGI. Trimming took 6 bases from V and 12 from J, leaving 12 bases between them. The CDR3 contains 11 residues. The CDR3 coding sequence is TGTGCCAGCAGAAAGGGAGATGGGCAGTTCTTC. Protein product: CASRKGDGQFF.

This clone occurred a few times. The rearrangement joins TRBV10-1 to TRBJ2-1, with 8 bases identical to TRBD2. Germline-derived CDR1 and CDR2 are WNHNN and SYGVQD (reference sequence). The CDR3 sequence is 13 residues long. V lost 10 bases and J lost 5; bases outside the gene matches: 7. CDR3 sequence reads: CATREGHDNEQFF. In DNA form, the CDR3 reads TGCGCCACCCGGGAGGGCCACGACAATGAGCAGTTCTTC.

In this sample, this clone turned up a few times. The CDR3 DNA follows: TGTGCCAGCAGCTTAGATCGTAAGTGGGGCACAGGAGGCCCGGCCGAGCAGTTCTTC. It translates to CASSLDRKWGTGGPAEQFF. This rearrangement joins TRBV11-3 to TRBJ2-1; perhaps D is TRBD1 or TRBD2 (5 bases each). From germline, CDR1 is SGHNT and CDR2 YENEEA. Between the trimmed V and J ends, which lost 0 bases and 10 bases, there was a span of 28 bases. The CDR3 spans 19 residues.

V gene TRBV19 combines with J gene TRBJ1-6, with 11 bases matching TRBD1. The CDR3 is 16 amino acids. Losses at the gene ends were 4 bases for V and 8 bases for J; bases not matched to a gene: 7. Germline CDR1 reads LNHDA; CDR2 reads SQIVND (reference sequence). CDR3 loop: CASSKNPGQGDSPLHF. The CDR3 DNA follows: TGTGCCAGTAGTAAAAATCCGGGACAGGGGGATTCACCCCTCCACTTT.

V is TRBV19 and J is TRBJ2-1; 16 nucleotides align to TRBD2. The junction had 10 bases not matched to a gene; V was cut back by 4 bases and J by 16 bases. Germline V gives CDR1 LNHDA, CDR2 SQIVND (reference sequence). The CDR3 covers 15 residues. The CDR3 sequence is CASSKGTSGGASNFF. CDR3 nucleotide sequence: TGTGCCAGTAGTAAGGGGACTAGCGGGGGGGCCTCAAACTTCTTC.